The 21 T cell receptor beta chains below come from one sample, sequenced in a study of blood T cell repertoires in COVID-19. Assay used: immunoSEQ multiplex PCR; TCRdb lists only in-frame clones, some missing. The top ten clones hold 6% of a sample with 100,000 to 150,000 clones, 70% to 75% of them seen once. The sequenced sample consisted of peripheral blood. These receptors came from a man of 80 years or more with COVID-19, enrolled during active disease.

The rearrangement joins TRBV19 to TRBJ2-1, with TRBD1 as a possible D gene (6 bases). CDR1 LNHDA and CDR2 SQIVND come from the germline V gene (reference sequence). The CDR3 totals 14 residues. With 7 bases removed from V and 1 base from J, the gap between germline ends came to 11 bases. CDR3 DNA sequence: TGTGCCAGTAACTGGCAGGGGTCCTACAATGAGCAGTTCTTC. It yields the protein CASNWQGSYNEQFF.

The V and J genes are TRBV5-1 and TRBJ2-3, with 9 bases aligning to TRBD2. There are 14 residues in the CDR3. V gave up 4 bases and J gave up 4 bases; unmatched junction bases: 4. CDR1 is SGHRS, CDR2 YFSETQ, per germline. In DNA, the CDR3 is TGCGCCAGCAGCCCGGGACTAGCTCCAGATACGCAGTATTTT. This translates into CASSPGLAPDTQYF.

Details on this clone: Distinct nucleotide sequences in the sample also encode this CDR3. The CDR3 loop reads CASSPKAGDTEAFF. The DNA of the CDR3 is TGTGCCAGCAGCCCGAAAGCAGGGGACACTGAAGCTTTCTTT. The chain links TRBV7-3 to TRBJ1-1; perhaps TRBD1 as D (6 bases). The length of the CDR3 is 14 residues. With 5 bases removed from V and 3 bases from J, the gap between germline ends came to 13 bases. Germline V gives CDR1 SGHTA, CDR2 FQGTGA. Looking up the rest from reference TRBV7-3 and TRBJ1-1 gives the full variable domain: GAGVSQTPSNKVTEKGKYVELRCDPISGHTALYWYRQSLGQGPEFLIYFQGTGAADDSGLPNDRFFAVRPEGSVSTLKIQRTERGDSAVYLCASSPKAGDTEAFFGQGTRLTVV.

The chain recombines TRBV7-6 with TRBJ2-2; D gene uncertain. Germline CDR1 is SGHVS and CDR2 is FNYEAQ. Trimming left V 5 bases short and J 2 bases short, with 9 bases between. This CDR3 has 14 amino acids. CDR3 bases: TGTGCCAGCAGCCGGTTCATAAACACCGGGGAGCTGTTTTTT. This sequence encodes CASSRFINTGELFF.

CDR3 bases: TGTGCCAGCAGTTTAAGACTAGCGGGAACCGGGGAGCTGTTTTTT. Translating gives CASSLRLAGTGELFF. V gene TRBV6-5 combines with J gene TRBJ2-2; TRBD2 matches 11 bases. Germline CDR1 reads MNHEY; CDR2 reads SVGAGI. Losses at the gene ends were 4 bases for V and 5 bases for J; bases not matched to a gene: 3. The length of the CDR3 is 15 residues.

V usage is TRBV6-5 and J usage is TRBJ1-2; possible D gene TRBD1, 5 bases. Trimming removed 7 bases from V and 5 bases from J, with 17 bases in between. In germline, CDR1 is MNHEY, CDR2 SVGAGI. CDR3 length equals 14 residues. The CDR3 reads CASKKIQALYGYTF. The CDR3 DNA sequence: TGTGCCAGCAAGAAAATACAGGCCCTATATGGCTACACCTTC.

CDR3 sequence (DNA): TGTGCCAGCAGCCTACCGGTTAATTCACCCCTCCACTTT. It encodes CASSLPVNSPLHF. The chain has TRBV7-9 and TRBJ1-6; D is unresolved. Trimming removed 5 bases from V and 6 bases from J, with 8 bases in between. Germline loops: CDR1 SEHNR, CDR2 FQNEAQ (reference sequence). CDR3 size: 13 residues.

The gene calls are TRBV6-5 and TRBJ2-2; TRBD2 aligns across 10 bases. Per germline, CDR1 MNHEY and CDR2 SVGAGI. The ends lost 2 bases at V and 3 bases at J; junction bases unmatched: 3. CDR3 size: 16 residues. As DNA, the CDR3 is TGTGCCAGCAGTTACGGGCTAGCGGGAGACACCGGGGAGCTGTTTTTT. Translation gives CASSYGLAGDTGELFF.

This chain uses TRBV7-2 with TRBJ2-3, with a possible D match to TRBD1 (6 bases). Trimming took 6 bases from V and 1 from J, leaving 11 bases between them. CDR1 is SGHTA, CDR2 FQGNSA, per germline. There are 14 residues in the CDR3. In DNA, the CDR3 is TGTGCCAGCAGGGACAGAAGAGGCACAGATACGCAGTATTTT. It specifies CASRDRRGTDTQYF.

The gene calls are TRBV28 and TRBJ2-7; D is perhaps TRBD2 (6 bases). This CDR3 has 14 residues. Germline-derived CDR1 and CDR2 are MDHEN and SYDVKM. Trimming removed 6 bases at V and 6 bases at J, with 18 bases between. CDR3 residues: CASSPPSGVGEQYF. For the CDR3, the DNA is TGTGCCAGCAGCCCACCCTCGGGAGTCGGCGAGCAGTACTTC.

This chain links TRBV5-1 with TRBJ1-1; a weak D match, TRBD1 (6 bases). The CDR3 loop spans 16 amino acids. Per germline, CDR1 SGHRS and CDR2 YFSETQ. The V end was cut by 4 bases, the J end by 3 bases, with 19 bases between. CDR3 nucleotides: TGCGCCAGCAGCCATGCTACAAGGACAGTCCACACTGAAGCTTTCTTT. It yields the protein CASSHATRTVHTEAFF. Complete variable domain (other parts from reference TRBV5-1 and TRBJ1-1): KAGVTQTPRYLIKTRGQQVTLSCSPISGHRSVSWYQQTPGQGLQFLFEYFSETQRNKGNFPGRFSGRQFSNSRSEMNVSTLELGDSALYLCASSHATRTVHTEAFFGQGTRLTVV.

The rearrangement uses TRBV2 and TRBJ1-5, with D perhaps TRBD1 (6 bases). The CDR3 is made up of 16 amino acids. V shed 3 bases and J shed 4 bases, with 16 bases lying between them. Germline lookup yields CDR1 SNHLY and CDR2 FYNNEI. CDR3 DNA: TGTGCCAGCAGTGATGATCCCGGGACACCGAATCAGCCCCAGCATTTT. Translation: CASSDDPGTPNQPQHF.

This chain uses TRBV11-2 with TRBJ2-5; TRBD1 aligns across 11 bases. The J segment lost 5 bases and the V segment lost 4 bases, leaving 9 bases of the junction unmatched. CDR1 SGHAT and CDR2 FQNNGV come from the germline V gene. This CDR3 comprises 16 residues. CDR3 sequence (DNA): TGTGCCAGCAGCTCTCCGAGGACAGGGGGCCGGGAGACCCAGTACTTC. Its translation is CASSSPRTGGRETQYF.

V and J are TRBV2 and TRBJ2-1; D call uncertain. CDR3 size: 15 residues. Germline V gives CDR1 SNHLY, CDR2 FYNNEI. Trimming took 4 bases from V and 0 from J, leaving 10 bases between them. The CDR3 DNA sequence: TGTGCCAGCAGTGGTGGGCCGACCTCCTACAATGAGCAGTTCTTC. It translates to CASSGGPTSYNEQFF.

The rearrangement joins TRBV7-8 to TRBJ1-3, with a weak D call TRBD1 (6 bases). V was cut by 5 bases and J by 2 bases, with 10 bases left in between. Germline V gives CDR1 SGHVS, CDR2 FQNEAQ. CDR3 length equals 14 residues. The CDR3 here is CASSPQGTGNTIYF. The CDR3 DNA sequence: TGTGCCAGCAGCCCACAGGGTACTGGAAACACCATATATTTT.

The V and J genes are TRBV24-1 and TRBJ2-2; tentatively, D is TRBD1 (6 bases). Germline V CDR1 and CDR2: KGHDR, SFDVKD. The CDR3 has 17 amino acids. Trimming stripped 1 base from V and 5 bases from J, with 16 bases between. For the CDR3, the DNA is TGTGCCACCAGTGATTTCTTCCAGGGGCCCGGGACCGGGGAGCTGTTTTTT. Translating it yields CATSDFFQGPGTGELFF.

DNA of the CDR3: TGTGCCAGTAGTGGGAGGACTAGTCGAGCACCTACCGGGGAGCTGTTTTTT. Translation: CASSGRTSRAPTGELFF. The chain links TRBV19 to TRBJ2-2; the match to TRBD2 covers 7 bases. Germline CDR1 LNHDA, CDR2 SQIVND (reference sequence). Trimming cost V 5 bases and J 5 bases; bases outside gene matches: 14. This CDR3 comprises 17 residues. The whole variable domain, remainder taken from reference TRBV19 and TRBJ2-2, is DGGITQSPKYLFRKEGQNVTLSCEQNLNHDAMYWYRQDPGQGLRLIYYSQIVNDFQKGDIAEGYSVSREKKESFPLTVTSAQKNPTAFYLCASSGRTSRAPTGELFFGEGSRLTVL.

This sequence joins TRBV6-2 or TRBV6-3 and TRBJ2-1; D unresolved. The CDR3 extends over 13 amino acids. CDR1 and CDR2 (germline): MNHEY, SVGEGT. V shed 5 bases and J shed 3 bases, with 8 bases lying between them. This CDR3 is CASSTIIYNEQFF. The CDR3 bases are TGTGCCAGCAGTACAATTATCTACAATGAGCAGTTCTTC.

This clone was recorded a few times. This rearrangement joins TRBV11-2 to TRBJ2-7, with 7 bases that match TRBD2. Germline CDR1 SGHAT, CDR2 FQNNGV. V gave up 10 bases and J gave up 1 base; unmatched junction bases: 10. This CDR3 contains 14 residues. CDR3 DNA: TGTGCCACCTGTCCGGGACTACAGTCCTACGAGCAGTACTTC. Its protein is CATCPGLQSYEQYF.

This chain connects TRBV10-3 to TRBJ1-3, with D possibly matching TRBD1 (5 bases). V lost 6 bases and J lost 4, with 16 bases in between. The CDR3 is 15 amino acids. From germline, CDR1 is ENHRY and CDR2 SYGVKD. The CDR3 coding sequence is TGTGCCATCAGCCTACAGGCAAGGGGAGGAAACACCATATATTTT. Translated: CAISLQARGGNTIYF.

This sequence joins TRBV5-1 and TRBJ1-1, with D possibly TRBD1 on 5 matching bases. Trimming removed 0 bases at V and 8 bases at J, with 11 bases between. The germline gives CDR1 SGHRS, CDR2 YFSETQ. CDR3 length: 13 amino acids. CDR3 DNA sequence: TGCGCCAGCAGCTTGGCCTCAGGGAGGGAAGCTTTCTTT. As protein: CASSLASGREAFF.